The 28 T cell receptor beta chains reported below all come from one sample, sequenced in a study of T cell responses to AZD1222 COVID-19 vaccine. Measured with immunoSEQ multiplex PCR; TCRdb has only the in-frame clones, and not every one. Here the sample spans over 130,000 clones, around 90% being singletons. Sequencing was performed on peripheral blood, taken 28 days after the second AZD1222 dose. These TCRs come from an adult who received the AZD1222 COVID-19 vaccine.

V is TRBV24-1 and J is TRBJ2-1; possible D gene TRBD1, 5 bases. CDR3 length equals 16 residues. Germline CDR1 and CDR2: KGHDR and SFDVKD. V was cut by 6 bases and J by 2 bases, with 16 bases left in between. The CDR3: CATSLGASGAYNEQFF. The CDR3 coding sequence is TGTGCCACCAGTCTTGGGGCTAGTGGAGCCTACAATGAGCAGTTCTTC.

The J gene is TRBJ2-7, the V gene TRBV5-1; 7 bases align to TRBD1. J lost 7 bases, V lost 4 bases, and 11 bases had no gene match. CDR1 and CDR2 from the germline V gene are SGHRS and YFSETQ. This CDR3 has 14 residues. The CDR3 sequence: CASSPGTELREQYF. The DNA for the CDR3 is TGCGCCAGCAGCCCGGGGACAGAACTTAGGGAGCAGTACTTC.

The gene calls are TRBV19 and TRBJ2-5; D might be TRBD1 or TRBD2, each matching 6 bases. V gave up 3 bases and J gave up 5 bases, with 10 bases separating them. CDR1 and CDR2 (germline): LNHDA, SQIVND (reference sequence). The CDR3 runs 13 residues. CDR3 amino acids: CASSMQGGETQYF. CDR3 in DNA: TGTGCCAGTAGTATGCAAGGGGGGGAGACCCAGTACTTC.

This clone was seen once. V gene TRBV5-1 combines with J gene TRBJ2-5; 9 bases align to TRBD1. Germline trimming cut 2 bases from V and 5 bases from J; bases unmatched to any gene: 7. The CDR3 is 15 amino acids. Germline-derived CDR1 and CDR2 are SGHRS and YFSETQ. As DNA, the CDR3 is TGCGCCAGCAGCTTTGGGGACAGGGAGAGGGAGACCCAGTACTTC. The encoded protein is CASSFGDRERETQYF.

This chain joins TRBV6-5 and TRBJ1-6; 9 bases map to TRBD1. This CDR3 comprises 15 residues. The germline CDR1 and CDR2 sequences are MNHEY and SVGAGI. The V segment lost 7 bases and the J segment 12 bases; nucleotides outside the gene matches: 13. The chain's CDR3 is CASTNDRGAREPLHF. CDR3 DNA: TGTGCCAGCACTAACGACAGGGGGGCTAGGGAACCCCTCCACTTT.

The chain has TRBV6-5 and TRBJ2-7, with 8 bases matching TRBD1. Germline CDR1 reads MNHEY; CDR2 reads SVGAGI. V lost 5 bases to trimming and J lost 4 bases; unmatched junction nucleotides: 7. The CDR3 has 14 amino acids. The CDR3, as DNA: TGTGCCAGCAGTACCGGGACAGGTGGTTACGAGCAGTACTTC. Its translation: CASSTGTGGYEQYF.

The gene calls are TRBV2 and TRBJ2-1; 10 bases fit TRBD1. Trimming took 1 base from V and 8 from J; bases not matched to a gene: 14. Per germline, CDR1 SNHLY and CDR2 FYNNEI. The CDR3 contains 18 residues. Here the CDR3 reads CASSEDAGQGVFVYEQFF. The CDR3 DNA follows: TGTGCCAGCAGTGAAGATGCAGGACAGGGGGTTTTTGTCTATGAGCAGTTCTTC.

The chain combines TRBV18 with TRBJ1-1; D gene unclear. The CDR3 runs to 14 residues. Germline V gene data show CDR1 as KGHSH and CDR2 as LQKENI. The germline V and J ends were trimmed by 0 bases and 6 bases, with 11 bases remaining between them. The CDR3 sequence: CASSPPFGLPEAFF. DNA for the CDR3: TGTGCCAGCTCACCACCGTTTGGGCTCCCTGAAGCTTTCTTT.

The chain is built from TRBV15 and TRBJ2-7; D gene unclear. V was shortened by 2 bases and J by 0 bases, with 8 bases between the two germline ends. The CDR3 is made up of 14 amino acids. In germline, CDR1 is LNHNV, CDR2 YYDKDF (reference sequence). CDR3 protein: CATSRLQYSYEQYF. The CDR3 DNA reads TGTGCCACCAGCAGACTACAGTACTCCTACGAGCAGTACTTC.

This clone was detected once. The rearrangement links TRBV4-3 to TRBJ1-4, with D maybe TRBD1 (5 bases). V was trimmed by 0 bases and J by 0 bases, leaving 17 bases between them. This CDR3 has 19 residues. Germline CDR1 LGHNA, CDR2 YSLEER. The chain's CDR3 is CASSQDPSGHRATNEKLFF. The DNA of the CDR3 is TGCGCCAGCAGCCAAGATCCATCTGGACACCGTGCAACTAATGAAAAACTGTTTTTT.

This clone was counted once. The rearrangement joins TRBV6-5 to TRBJ2-6; D uncertain. Looked up from germline, CDR1 is MNHEY and CDR2 is SVGAGI. The CDR3 is made up of 16 amino acids. Trimming removed 0 bases from V and 1 base from J, with 7 bases in between. Here the CDR3 DNA reads TGTGCCAGCAGTTACTCGATGAGTTCTGGGGCCAACGTCCTGACTTTC. Translating it yields CASSYSMSSGANVLTF.

This sequence joins TRBV6-5 and TRBJ1-6; no clear D gene. Trimming cost V 4 bases and J 5 bases, with 6 bases left between them. Germline CDR1 is MNHEY and CDR2 is SVGAGI. The CDR3 consists of 13 residues. The CDR3 DNA reads TGTGCCAGCAGTTCGACGAATAATTCACCCCTCCACTTT. Its protein is CASSSTNNSPLHF.

J is TRBJ1-1 and V is TRBV28; D unclear. V lost 5 bases to trimming and J lost 1 base, with 11 bases between them. Germline V CDR1 and CDR2: MDHEN, SYDVKM. The CDR3 extends over 14 amino acids. CDR3 sequence: CASSTPGGNTEAFF. The CDR3 region has the DNA TGTGCCAGCAGTACCCCGGGCGGGAACACTGAAGCTTTCTTT.

This clone was recorded once. The chain uses TRBV5-6 and TRBJ2-1; 8 nucleotides line up with TRBD2. Unmatched junction bases numbered 12, after V lost 0 bases and J lost 4 bases. CDR3 size: 18 residues. Germline V gene lookup returns CDR1 SGHDT and CDR2 YYEEEE. In DNA form, the CDR3 reads TGTGCCAGCAGCTTGGAAAGGGGGAGCGGGACTAGGTACAATGAGCAGTTCTTC. It is translated as CASSLERGSGTRYNEQFF.

The chain recombines TRBV29-1 with TRBJ1-1; D might be TRBD1 (6 bases). This CDR3 contains 13 residues. Trimming removed 6 bases from V and 6 bases from J, with 17 bases in between. Per germline, CDR1 SQVTM and CDR2 ANQGSEA. CDR3 DNA sequence: TGCAGCGTCCTAGGGGGGATCGGAGCTGAAGCTTTCTTT. Translation gives CSVLGGIGAEAFF.

This chain connects TRBV7-9 to TRBJ1-5, with D perhaps TRBD1 (6 bases). V was clipped by 3 bases and J by 4 bases, with 19 bases between them. This CDR3 has 17 residues. Germline CDR1 is SEHNR and CDR2 is FQNEAQ (reference sequence). CDR3 sequence (DNA): TGTGCCAGCAGCTTCTCTCCAGGGGCCGCCCAGAATCAGCCCCAGCATTTT. Translation gives CASSFSPGAAQNQPQHF.

The gene calls are TRBV12-2 and TRBJ2-3; the table's D call of TRBD2 was not tested on the DNA. TRBV12-2 represents a pseudogene. The CDR3 spans 17 residues. The DNA of the CDR3 is TGTGCAAGTCGCCCCGGACTAGCGGGAGGGCCAGGAGATACGCAGTATTTT. This encodes CASRPGLAGGPGDTQYF.

The chain has TRBV7-9 and TRBJ1-1; D remains ambiguous. CDR1 is SEHNR, CDR2 FQNEAQ, per germline (reference sequence). This CDR3 region has 15 residues. Trimming left V 5 bases short and J 1 base short, with 14 bases between. The CDR3 DNA reads as TGTGCCAGCAGCCTAGAGGCAGTTAGGAACACTGAAGCTTTCTTT. This translates into CASSLEAVRNTEAFF. The variable domain in full, with the rest retrieved from reference TRBV7-9 and TRBJ1-1, is DTGVSQNPRHKITKRGQNVTFRCDPISEHNRLYWYRQTLGQGPEFLTYFQNEAQLEKSRLLSDRFSAERPKGSFSTLEIQRTEQGDSAMYLCASSLEAVRNTEAFFGQGTRLTVV.

The rearrangement joins TRBV2 to TRBJ1-4, with D uncertain. The germline gives CDR1 SNHLY, CDR2 FYNNEI. Deletions cut 3 bases from V and 9 bases from J, with 11 bases between. This CDR3 comprises 13 residues. The CDR3 region has the DNA TGTGCCAGCAGTGAGCTAGGGCTCAAAAAACTGTTTTTT. Translation: CASSELGLKKLFF.

In nucleotides, the CDR3 is TGTGCCAGCTCACCACCTTCCAGCGGGAGGTCAGATACGCAGTATTTT. This codes for CASSPPSSGRSDTQYF. This rearrangement joins TRBV18 to TRBJ2-3, with TRBD2 matching 9 bases. Germline V gene data show CDR1 as KGHSH and CDR2 as LQKENI. The J segment lost 4 bases and the V segment lost 0 bases, leaving 5 bases of the junction unmatched. CDR3 length: 16 amino acids.

The chain carries TRBV11-2 and TRBJ2-3; a possible D gene is TRBD2 (6 bases). Germline CDR1 reads SGHAT; CDR2 reads FQNNGV. V was clipped by 3 bases and J by 6 bases, with 16 bases between them. The CDR3 totals 15 residues. The CDR3 sequence: CASSFTPGVGDTQYF. The DNA of the CDR3 is TGTGCCAGCAGCTTTACCCCGGGGGTGGGGGATACGCAGTATTTT.

The genes are TRBV19 and TRBJ2-5; D perhaps matches TRBD2 (5 bases). Trimming removed 4 bases at V and 2 bases at J, with 11 bases between. Per germline, CDR1 LNHDA and CDR2 SQIVND (reference sequence). This CDR3 spans 14 amino acids. The CDR3 DNA reads TGTGCCAGTAGTAACCGGAGGCGGCAAGAGACCCAGTACTTC. It is translated as CASSNRRRQETQYF.

This clone was found a few times. The CDR3 loop reads CASSPTGGTNTEAFF. The CDR3, as DNA: TGTGCCAGCAGTCCTACAGGGGGCACCAACACTGAAGCTTTCTTT. The V call is TRBV9, the J call TRBJ1-1; 9 bases match TRBD1. The V gene end was trimmed by 5 bases and the J gene end by 2 bases; junction bases not matched to a gene: 7. The CDR3 covers 15 residues. Germline loops: CDR1 SGDLS, CDR2 YYNGEE.

Only a few counts were recorded for this clone. The chain recombines TRBV5-8 with TRBJ2-3; D is tentatively TRBD1 or TRBD2 (6 bases each). V was trimmed by 4 bases and J by 3 bases, leaving 15 bases between them. Germline V lookup: CDR1 SGHTS, CDR2 YDEGEE. The CDR3 loop spans 15 amino acids. CDR3 DNA sequence: TGTGCCAGCAGCAAACGGCCGGGGGCTACAGATACGCAGTATTTT. Amino acid sequence: CASSKRPGATDTQYF.

V is TRBV19 and J is TRBJ1-1; D may be TRBD1 (5 bases). Trimming removed 4 bases at V and 0 bases at J, with 9 bases between. Germline values: CDR1 LNHDA, CDR2 SQIVND (reference sequence). The CDR3 consists of 14 residues. The CDR3 sequence is CASSTGILNTEAFF. CDR3 in DNA: TGTGCCAGTAGTACAGGGATTCTGAACACTGAAGCTTTCTTT.

V is TRBV2 and J is TRBJ1-4; D is perhaps TRBD1 (6 bases). CDR1 is SNHLY, CDR2 FYNNEI, per germline. This CDR3 is built from 13 residues. V shed 5 bases and J shed 8 bases, with 12 bases lying between them. The CDR3 DNA reads as TGTGCCAGCAGTAAGGTAGACAGGGAAAAACTGTTTTTT. It specifies CASSKVDREKLFF.

The CDR3 sequence: CSASRGGQGARSPLHF. The CDR3, as DNA: TGCAGTGCTAGTAGGGGAGGACAAGGGGCGCGTTCACCCCTCCACTTT. The chain links TRBV20-1 to TRBJ1-6; a weak D match, TRBD1 (5 bases). Trimming stripped 3 bases from V and 9 bases from J, with 21 bases between. Germline V gives CDR1 DFQATT, CDR2 SNEGSKA (reference sequence). CDR3 size: 16 residues.

The rearrangement joins TRBV21-1 to TRBJ1-5; the listed D gene, TRBD1, was not tested against the DNA. TRBV21-1 is reported as a pseudogene. There are 21 residues in the CDR3. The CDR3 DNA reads TGTGCCAGCAGCAGTGGGAAGTTGATGGACGACAGGGCCGGCGGCAATCAGCCCCAGCATTTT. Residues: CASSSGKLMDDRAGGNQPQHF.